This is a list of T cell receptor beta chains from one sample in a study of T cell responses to AZD1222 COVID-19 vaccine. Sequencing was performed with immunoSEQ multiplex PCR; in TCRdb, only in-frame clones are kept and a portion is missing. The sample has around 80,000 clones, 90% to 95% seen once. The source was peripheral blood, collected on day 0 of AZD1222 vaccination. The receptor set was obtained from an adult in good health. Both conserved end residues are part of each CDR3. Each record gives: clone size, V gene, J gene, D gene, CDR3 protein, CDR3 DNA. A D gene is named only where the DNA matches it firmly. For some rows the clone size is stated as once, few or many, or as a class when expanded; others skip it.

-	TRBV27	TRBJ2-3	TRBD2	CASSYGTSGADTQYF	TGTGCCAGCAGCTACGGGACTAGCGGGGCAGATACGCAGTATTTT
-	TRBV5-4	TRBJ2-2	TRBD1	CASSPDRVRTGELFF	TGTGCCAGCAGCCCTGACAGGGTCAGGACCGGGGAGCTGTTTTTT
-	TRBV11-2	TRBJ2-5	-	CASRAGETQYF	TGTGCCAGCAGGGCAGGAGAGACCCAGTACTTC
once	TRBV7-6	TRBJ2-1	-	CASSEPLGTRWNEQFF	TGTGCCAGCAGCGAGCCGCTCGGGACGAGGTGGAATGAGCAGTTCTTC
-	TRBV10-3	TRBJ1-1	TRBD1	CAIAGGAGTEAFF	TGTGCCATAGCAGGGGGCGCGGGCACTGAAGCTTTCTTT
-	TRBV7-8	TRBJ1-5	-	CASSLGIDQPQHF	TGTGCCAGCAGCTTAGGTATCGATCAGCCCCAGCATTTT
few	TRBV6-1	TRBJ1-3	TRBD1	CASRRGTGPDTIYF	TGTGCCAGCAGACGCGGGACAGGGCCAGACACCATATATTTT
once	TRBV4-1	TRBJ2-5	TRBD1	CASSQRQGAGETQYF	TGCGCCAGCAGCCAACGACAGGGGGCCGGAGAGACCCAGTACTTC
-	TRBV10-1	TRBJ2-2	-	CASSESRGWAGELFF	TGCGCCAGCAGTGAGTCGAGAGGATGGGCCGGGGAGCTGTTTTTT
-	TRBV7-2	TRBJ2-7	-	CASSLQVYEQYF	TGTGCCAGCAGCTTGCAGGTCTACGAGCAGTACTTC
-	TRBV3-1/TRBV3-2	TRBJ2-7	-	CASSQAAQVAYEQYF	TGTGCCAGCAGCCAAGCGGCGCAAGTTGCCTACGAGCAGTACTTC
-	TRBV10-3	TRBJ1-5	-	CAINRDRNQPQHF	TGTGCCATCAACAGGGATCGGAATCAGCCCCAGCATTTT
-	TRBV5-5	TRBJ1-1	TRBD1	CASSVLQGLNTEAFF	TGTGCCAGCAGCGTCTTACAGGGGCTTAACACTGAAGCTTTCTTT
-	TRBV18	TRBJ1-6	TRBD1	CASSPVTGVGSPLHF	TGTGCCAGCTCCCCCGTTACAGGGGTAGGTTCACCCCTCCACTTT
-	TRBV28	TRBJ2-5	TRBD2	CASSPTGTSGQETQYF	TGTGCCAGCAGTCCAACCGGGACTAGCGGCCAAGAGACCCAGTACTTC
-	TRBV7-9	TRBJ2-4	-	CASSLDQGNIQYF	TGTGCCAGCAGCTTAGATCAGGGAAACATTCAGTACTTC
-	TRBV5-1	TRBJ1-1	TRBD1	CASKDPGTAKTEAFF	TGCGCCAGCAAGGATCCCGGGACAGCCAAAACTGAAGCTTTCTTT
-	TRBV15	TRBJ2-7	-	CATSRGPETAGEQYF	TGTGCCACCAGCAGAGGGCCGGAGACAGCGGGCGAGCAGTACTTC
once	TRBV10-3	TRBJ2-5	-	CAIRQTPQETQYF	TGTGCCATCCGGCAGACTCCTCAAGAGACCCAGTACTTC
-	TRBV24-1	TRBJ1-2	-	CATSDVQGRGYTF	TGTGCCACCAGTGATGTACAGGGTCGGGGCTACACCTTC
once	TRBV5-4	TRBJ2-3	-	CASSQPKTDTQYF	TGTGCCAGCAGCCAACCAAAGACAGATACGCAGTATTTT
-	TRBV29-1	TRBJ2-7	-	CSVQDSPYEQYF	TGCAGCGTTCAGGACAGCCCCTACGAGCAGTACTTC
-	TRBV9	TRBJ2-3	TRBD1	CASSPRPQQGIGTDTQYF	TGTGCCAGCAGCCCTCGACCCCAACAGGGGATCGGCACAGATACGCAGTATTTT
-	TRBV2	TRBJ1-4	TRBD1	CASSERLTGFGEKLFF	TGTGCCAGCAGTGAGCGACTGACAGGGTTCGGTGAAAAACTGTTTTTT
-	TRBV11-2	TRBJ1-2	-	CASSPGQFYGYTF	TGTGCCAGCAGCCCCGGACAGTTCTATGGCTACACCTTC
-	TRBV5-4	TRBJ1-2	-	CASSLSQEIYGYTF	TGTGCCAGCAGCTTGAGTCAGGAAATTTATGGCTACACCTTC
-	TRBV19	TRBJ1-5	TRBD1	CASSIVFGLRDRDQPQHF	TGTGCCAGTAGTATTGTTTTTGGCCTCCGGGACAGGGACCAGCCCCAGCATTTT
-	TRBV5-6	TRBJ1-6	-	CASSFMGLKGSPLHF	TGTGCCAGCAGCTTCATGGGTCTCAAAGGTTCACCCCTCCACTTT
-	TRBV25-1	TRBJ1-6	-	CASSEYGRVNSPLHF	TGTGCCAGCAGTGAATATGGACGAGTAAATTCACCCCTCCACTTT
-	TRBV9	TRBJ1-6	-	CASSEQSGYNSPLHF	TGTGCCAGCAGCGAGCAGTCCGGTTATAATTCACCCCTCCACTTT
-	TRBV2	TRBJ2-5	-	CASSEERKETQYF	TGTGCCAGCAGCGAGGAGCGGAAGGAGACCCAGTACTTC
-	TRBV25-1	TRBJ1-1	-	CASSGRQGNTEAFF	TGTGCCAGCAGTGGGAGGCAGGGAAACACTGAAGCTTTCTTT
-	TRBV18	TRBJ2-6	TRBD1	CASSPRDRAGANVLTF	TGTGCCAGCTCACCACGTGACAGGGCTGGGGCCAACGTCCTGACTTTC
-	TRBV27	TRBJ2-1	TRBD2	CASRNQAGGSYNEQFF	TGTGCCAGCAGAAATCAGGCGGGGGGCTCCTACAATGAGCAGTTCTTC
-	TRBV28	TRBJ1-2	TRBD1	CASSLVQGTNYGYTF	TGTGCCAGCAGTCTGGTACAGGGGACTAACTATGGCTACACCTTC
-	TRBV6-2/TRBV6-3	TRBJ2-1	TRBD2	CASSPSGGGSYNEQFF	TGTGCCAGCAGCCCTAGCGGGGGGGGATCCTACAATGAGCAGTTCTTC
-	TRBV27	TRBJ2-7	-	CASSLGTSYEQYF	TGTGCCAGCAGTTTAGGCACCTCCTACGAGCAGTACTTC
-	TRBV7-2	TRBJ2-3	TRBD2	CASSLALSGGAGTQYF	TGTGCCAGCAGCTTAGCGCTTAGCGGGGGGGCCGGTACGCAGTATTTT
-	TRBV7-9	TRBJ1-1	TRBD1	CASSLGDRGSEKTEAFF	TGTGCCAGCAGCTTAGGGGACAGGGGGTCGGAGAAAACTGAAGCTTTCTTT
-	TRBV12-3/TRBV12-4	TRBJ2-5	-	CASSFLGSETQYF	TGTGCCAGCAGTTTCTTAGGGTCCGAGACCCAGTACTTC
-	TRBV2	TRBJ1-5	-	CASRENPGSQHF	TGTGCCAGCAGGGAGAACCCGGGTTCCCAGCATTTT
-	TRBV6-5	TRBJ1-6	-	CATRSWNSPLHF	TGTGCCACCAGGTCCTGGAATTCACCCCTCCACTTT
once	TRBV7-9	TRBJ2-7	-	CASSDDAYEQYF	TGTGCCAGCAGCGACGATGCCTACGAGCAGTACTTC
-	TRBV3-1/TRBV3-2	TRBJ2-5	-	CASSQETASKTQYF	TGTGCCAGCAGCCAAGAAACTGCCTCAAAGACCCAGTACTTC
-	TRBV7-7	TRBJ2-5	TRBD2	CASSRSGGREETQYF	TGTGCTAGCAGCCGATCCGGGGGGAGGGAAGAGACCCAGTACTTC
-	TRBV7-2	TRBJ1-3	-	CASSPSPGNTIYF	TGTGCCAGCAGCCCCAGTCCCGGAAACACCATATATTTT
-	TRBV19	TRBJ2-7	-	CASSISGALYEQYF	TGTGCCAGTAGTATATCAGGGGCCCTATACGAGCAGTACTTC